This T cell receptor (beta chain) is drawn from a study of blood T cell repertoires in COVID-19. Study in general: T cells, B-cell-depleted T cells, or PBMCs supplied cDNA or gDNA.

Two consecutive negative NP/OP PCR tests, clearance, or resolved symptoms defined Cohort 3 recovery. Data came from immunoSEQ multiplex PCR; TCRdb stores just in-frame clones and leaves some out. The data hold hundreds of thousands of clones, with around 87% observed a single time. Looked up from germline, CDR1 is SGHRS and CDR2 is YFSETQ. The V segment lost 5 bases and the J segment 1 base; nucleotides outside the gene matches: 3. The CDR3 covers 15 residues. The chain recombines TRBV5-1 with TRBJ2-3, with 11 bases matching TRBD2. Source material: PBMCs or T cells enriched from blood (not recorded which). The clonotype was recovered from a man aged 25-40 years who had recovered from COVID-19. This chain's CDR3 is CASRTGLAGTDTQYF. CDR3 bases: TGCGCCAGCAGGACGGGACTAGCGGGCACAGATACGCAGTATTTT.